This T cell receptor beta chain appears in the sequencing data of a study of T-cell reconstitution after alpha-beta-depleted transplantation in children. Study observations and caveats: The high TCRbeta diversity at day 60 in some patients came from surviving recipient T cells and thymic progenitors. Among T cells one year after transplant, newly produced cells accounted for most counts and diversity.

This clonotype was found a few times. Antigen unknown. Unique molecular identifiers tagged the TCRbeta library. From the PCR reads, TCRdb called clonotypes with MiXCR, one entry per CDR3 protein. The sample has approximately 1,000,000 distinct CDR3 sequences; roughly 31% are singletons. Sequences were derived from PBMCs, mostly from graft donor cells, sampled 360 days after TCRalphabeta/CD19-depleted stem cell transplant. The TCR comes from a boy in the first two years of life who had a stem cell transplant for SCID, so the T cells may come from the graft donor.

The CDR3: CATSRGGRGHADTQYF. The CDR3 DNA sequence: TGTGCCACCAGCAGAGGTGGAAGGGGGCATGCAGATACGCAGTATTTT. V is TRBV15 and J is TRBJ2-3; 7 positions match TRBD1. The junction had 8 bases not matched to a gene; V was cut back by 1 base and J by 4 bases. The V gene's germline CDR1 is LNHNV and CDR2 YYDKDF (reference sequence). There are 16 residues in the CDR3.